This T cell receptor (beta chain) came from a study of blood T cell repertoires in COVID-19. Study context: The United States, Italy and Spain were the sources of the acute and convalescent COVID-19 samples. Sources were T cells, B-cell-depleted T cells, or PBMCs; the material itself was cDNA or gDNA.

In the authors' workflow: Reference gene primer amplification gave nucleated cell count estimates. Clones were read by immunoSEQ multiplex PCR, and TCRdb kept only the in-frame ones, dropping some. V and J calls plus clone size are reproduced from that table; the DNA served to infer D and trimming. The sample holds under 350,000 clones; approximately 91% are singletons and the top ten take roughly 2.1%. This clone was seen only once. Source material: peripheral blood. This clonotype originated in a man in his forties or fifties with acute or convalescent COVID-19.

This CDR3 is CASSIGGGGETQYF. The CDR3 DNA reads TGTGCCAGTAGTATAGGAGGAGGAGGAGAGACCCAGTACTTC. The chain joins TRBV19 to TRBJ2-5; D possibly corresponds to TRBD2 (5 bases). Germline V gives CDR1 LNHDA, CDR2 SQIVND (reference sequence). There are 14 residues in the CDR3. The ends were cut back, 1 base at V and 4 bases at J, with 10 bases in the middle.